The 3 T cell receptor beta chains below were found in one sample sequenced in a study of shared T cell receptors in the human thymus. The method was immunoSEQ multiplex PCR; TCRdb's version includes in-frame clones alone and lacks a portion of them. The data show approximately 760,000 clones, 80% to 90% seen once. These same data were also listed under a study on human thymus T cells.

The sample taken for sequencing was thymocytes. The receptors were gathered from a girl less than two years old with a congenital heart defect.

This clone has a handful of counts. The CDR3 DNA sequence: TGCGCCAGCAGCGGCCGGGTTGACGGGGAGCTGTTTTTT. It yields the protein CASSGRVDGELFF. The V call is TRBV5-1, the J call TRBJ2-2; D remains unclear. V was cut by 4 bases and J by 7 bases, with 11 bases left in between. The CDR3 spans 13 residues. CDR1 and CDR2 (germline): SGHRS, YFSETQ.

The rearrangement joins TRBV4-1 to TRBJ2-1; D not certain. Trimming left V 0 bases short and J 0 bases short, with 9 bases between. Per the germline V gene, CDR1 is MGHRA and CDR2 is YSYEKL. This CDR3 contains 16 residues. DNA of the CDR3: TGCGCCAGCAGCCAAGATGCAGACACCTCCTACAATGAGCAGTTCTTC. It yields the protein CASSQDADTSYNEQFF.

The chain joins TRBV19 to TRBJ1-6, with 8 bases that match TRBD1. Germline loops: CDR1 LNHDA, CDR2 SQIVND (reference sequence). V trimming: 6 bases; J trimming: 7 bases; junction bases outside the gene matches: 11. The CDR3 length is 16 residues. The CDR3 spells CASSRMDRASNSPLHF. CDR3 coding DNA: TGTGCCAGTAGCCGCATGGACAGGGCAAGCAATTCACCCCTCCACTTT.